The 7 T cell receptor beta chains given below trace back to one sample, sequenced in a study of metastatic and nonmetastatic thyroid tumors. TCRdb reprocessed the PCR reads via MiXCR. The sample has under 9,500 clones, about 25% seen once. All patients were untreated before thyroid surgery. Sequenced input: adjacent normal tissue. The receptor set was obtained from a female donor with papillary thyroid cancer or a benign thyroid nodule (not recorded which). Some clones in this sample may be carry-over from other donors' samples.

This sequence joins TRBV4-1 and TRBJ1-5, with D possibly TRBD1 on 5 matching bases. The germline CDR1 and CDR2 sequences are MGHRA and YSYEKL. This CDR3 has 15 amino acids. Trimming removed 4 bases from V and 3 bases from J, with 13 bases in between. CDR3 sequence (DNA): TGCGCCAGCAGCCCGGATGGGGGGGTCAATCAGCCCCAGCATTTT. Translating gives CASSPDGGVNQPQHF.

Relative to its sample, this clone is medium-sized. The DNA for the CDR3 is TGCAGTGCTAGAGCCGGGACAGCATCCTCGAATTCCCAGTTCTTC. Translation gives CSARAGTASSNSQFF. This sequence joins TRBV20-1 and TRBJ2-1; 7 bases map to TRBD1. The V segment lost 1 base and the J segment 13 bases; nucleotides outside the gene matches: 16. The length of the CDR3 is 15 residues. Per germline, CDR1 DFQATT and CDR2 SNEGSKA (reference sequence).

The chain joins TRBV19 to TRBJ2-3; 9 nucleotides match TRBD1. Germline V CDR1 and CDR2: LNHDA, SQIVND (reference sequence). V was clipped by 4 bases and J by 7 bases; unmatched bases: 6. This CDR3 contains 14 residues. This chain's CDR3 is CASSRTGVANTQYF. CDR3 nucleotides: TGTGCCAGTAGTAGGACAGGGGTCGCGAATACGCAGTATTTT.

This clone was recorded at least ten times. CDR3 nucleotide sequence: TGTGCCAGCAGCCTGAAAGCGGGATACACAGATACGCAGTATTTT. Translating it yields CASSLKAGYTDTQYF. The chain couples TRBV6-1 to TRBJ2-3; 7 nucleotides match TRBD2. The CDR3 runs to 15 residues. In germline, CDR1 is MNHNS, CDR2 SASEGT. The V segment lost 6 bases and the J segment 2 bases; nucleotides outside the gene matches: 8.

The V gene is TRBV7-8, the J gene TRBJ1-5, with D perhaps matching TRBD1 (5 bases). The CDR3 runs 14 residues. V was trimmed by 5 bases and J by 7 bases, leaving 15 bases between them. Germline CDR1 is SGHVS and CDR2 is FQNEAQ. The CDR3, as DNA: TGTGCCAGCAGCCCGATTGGGGGGTACCAGCCCCAGCATTTT. Protein sequence: CASSPIGGYQPQHF.

The V call is TRBV11-3, the J call TRBJ2-7; D might be TRBD1 (6 bases). Germline V CDR1 and CDR2: SGHNT, YENEEA. The CDR3 is made up of 14 amino acids. V lost 1 base and J 5 bases, leaving 12 bases between the germline ends. CDR3 sequence (DNA): TGTGCCAGCAGCTTAGGAGTGGGGGCCCACGAGCAGTACTTC. Residues: CASSLGVGAHEQYF.

This clone rates as medium-sized. The rearrangement uses TRBV19 and TRBJ2-6, with D hard to call. The CDR3 is made up of 13 amino acids. The V end lost 10 bases, the J end lost 0 bases, and 7 bases lay between the germline ends. Germline CDR1 and CDR2: LNHDA and SQIVND (reference sequence). The chain's CDR3 is CATVASGANVLTF. The CDR3 coding sequence is TGTGCCACCGTAGCCTCTGGGGCCAACGTCCTGACTTTC.